This note documents a single TCR beta chain sequence. What it recognizes is unknown. The record originates from a study of T cell repertoires in ileal Crohn's disease. About the study: Patients had a median roughly 8-year disease duration, and around 35% were active smokers. About half received postoperative treatment, approximately 12 with thiopurines and some 19 anti-TNF.

Produced via immunoSEQ multiplex PCR; TCRdb's table is partial and in-frame only. The sample contains some 17,000 clones, about 70% of which appear only once. Study outcomes and limitations: All patients with clonality above 26.8% had endoscopic recurrence. Clonal expansions were more frequent in active smokers than non-smokers at surgery.

This CDR3 contains 14 residues. Looked up from germline, CDR1 is SGHAT and CDR2 is FQNNGV. V gave up 2 bases and J gave up 8 bases, with 13 bases separating them. Time point indicated: inflamed ileum from the surgical specimen. Sequencing input: ileal tissue. The chain carries TRBV11-2 and TRBJ2-1; D ambiguous. This receptor was identified in an adult with Crohn's disease. The CDR3 loop is CASSLSLLSDEQFF. The CDR3 bases are TGTGCCAGCAGCTTAAGCTTGCTCTCGGATGAGCAGTTCTTC.